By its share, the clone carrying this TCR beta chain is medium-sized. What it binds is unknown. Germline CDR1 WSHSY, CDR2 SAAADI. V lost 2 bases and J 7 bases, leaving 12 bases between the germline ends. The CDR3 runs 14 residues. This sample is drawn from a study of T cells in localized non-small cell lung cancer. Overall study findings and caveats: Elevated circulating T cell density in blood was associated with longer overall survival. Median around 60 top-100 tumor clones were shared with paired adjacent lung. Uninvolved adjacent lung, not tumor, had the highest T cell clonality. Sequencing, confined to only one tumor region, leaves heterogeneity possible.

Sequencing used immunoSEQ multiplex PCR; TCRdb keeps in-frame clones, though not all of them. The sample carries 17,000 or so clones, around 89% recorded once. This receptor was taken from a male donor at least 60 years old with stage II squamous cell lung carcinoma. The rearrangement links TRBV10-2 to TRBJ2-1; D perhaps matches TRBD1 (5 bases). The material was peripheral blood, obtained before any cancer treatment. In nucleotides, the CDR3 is TGCGCCAGCAGTGAGGGACAAGAGGCTAATGAGCAGTTCTTC. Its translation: CASSEGQEANEQFF.